This T cell receptor beta chain stems from a study of chemoradiotherapy in HPV16-positive cancers. About the research overall: A couple of HPV16-positive patients' cells yielded candidate HPV-specific clones and common motifs.

General observations from the study: During treatment, candidate HPV-specific clones and E7-related motifs expanded in tumor. HPV-specific T cells were functionally defined from only a couple of HPV16-positive patients.

Comments on this clone: What it binds is unknown.

Profiled with immunoSEQ multiplex PCR; TCRdb holds only in-frame clones, not every one. The top ten clones hold about 5.6% of a sample with 20,000 to 25,000 clones, about 90% of them seen once. The CDR3 covers 15 residues. Germline V gives CDR1 MDHEN, CDR2 SYDVKM. V was trimmed by 5 bases and J by 0 bases, leaving 11 bases between them. The sequences come from blood, collected from a patient who underwent chemoradiotherapy. The rearrangement joins TRBV28 to TRBJ1-5; D gene uncertain. The sequence derives from a human donor with HPV-associated anogenital cancer. In nucleotides, the CDR3 is TGTGCCAGCAGTCCCATGGGTCCTAGCAATCAGCCCCAGCATTTT. The encoded protein is CASSPMGPSNQPQHF.